This TCR beta chain was found in a study of OX40 agonist ivuxolimab in advanced cancers. As for the study in general: At doses from 0.01 to 10 mg/kg, patients were given intravenous ivuxolimab every 2 weeks. Checkpoint inhibitors had been given previously to under 50% of patients.

On cycle 4 day 1 and cycle 7 day 1, as well as at baseline, blood was sampled. Method: immunoSEQ multiplex PCR; TCRdb's copy keeps in-frame clones and lacks some. Of tens of thousands of clones in the sample, about nine tenths were seen once. On this clone itself: Its antigen is not known.

Findings of the study overall: CD4+ and CD8+ blood T cells expanded clonally by week 6 at 0.1 to 3.0 mg/kg.

The CDR3 has 14 amino acids. Trimming removed 4 bases from V and 1 base from J, with 10 bases in between. In germline, CDR1 is GTSNPN, CDR2 SVGIG (reference sequence). The origin of this receptor is an adult with an advanced solid tumor such as melanoma, head and neck, liver or kidney cancer. Here the sequenced sample was CD4+ or CD8+ T cells sorted from blood, taken in a trial of the OX40 agonist ivuxolimab. The rearrangement joins TRBV30 to TRBJ2-2, with D possibly matching TRBD1 (6 bases). The CDR3 loop is CAWIRGQNTGELFF. The CDR3 DNA sequence: TGTGCCTGGATAAGGGGACAGAACACCGGGGAGCTGTTTTTT.